The subject of this entry is one TCR beta chain. Its antigen remains unknown. These data originate in a study of cytomegalovirus exposure and HLA in healthy donors. General study results and limits: Cytomegalovirus status was reportedly diagnosed by the classifier with high specificity and sensitivity.

PCR involved 60 Vbeta and 13 Jbeta primers. Repertoires were generated with immunoSEQ multiplex PCR, while TCRdb's copy carries only in-frame clones and drops some. The sample holds about 130,000 clones, 80% seen once. The sequence was collected from a man aged 25-40 years in good health and CMV-seronegative. Specimen: PBMCs.

CDR3 nucleotides: TGTGCCAGCTCACCACGTGACCAATACTTGCGGGAGACCCAGTACTTC. It is translated as CASSPRDQYLRETQYF. The chain employs TRBV18 and TRBJ2-5; D is unresolved. Germline loops: CDR1 KGHSH, CDR2 LQKENI. The length of the CDR3 is 16 residues. The V end was cut by 1 base, the J end by 5 bases, with 17 bases between. Looking up the rest from reference TRBV18 and TRBJ2-5 gives the full variable domain: NAGVMQNPRHLVRRRGQEARLRCSPMKGHSHVYWYRQLPEEGLKFMVYLQKENIIDESGMPKERFSAEFPKEGPSILRIQQVVRGDSAAYFCASSPRDQYLRETQYFGPGTRLLVL.